This T cell receptor (beta chain) was sequenced in a study of human T cells and chemical hapten exposure. Overall study: An area of 2 cm by 2 to 2.5 cm on upper inner arm skin received 2% DPC for sensitization.

In the library, unique molecular identifiers were attached to individual cDNA molecules. TCRdb used MiXCR to reprocess the RACE reads, holding one entry per CDR3 protein. This table holds roughly 180,000 distinct CDR3 sequences, 13% to 15% found once. The time point was: patch test 1, 2 weeks after DPC sensitization. As to treatment: therapeutic diphenylcyclopropenone sensitization with weekly scalp DPC. Only a few counts were recorded for this clonotype. Its antigen is still unknown. Germline V CDR1 and CDR2: DFQATT, SNEGSKA (reference sequence). V was clipped by 6 bases and J by 9 bases; unmatched bases: 12. The CDR3 sequence is 13 residues long. Study findings and constraints: The number of TCRs over 1 in 1000 frequency stayed unchanged after DPC. Relative to controls, expanded TCRs formed significantly more large CDR3 similarity clusters.

The TCR originated in a woman under 40 with alopecia areata. Some clones in this sample may be carry-over from other donors' samples. The chain has TRBV20-1 and TRBJ1-1; 8 nucleotides align to TRBD1. Source: whole blood, taken in connection with sensitization to the hapten diphenylcyclopropenone (DPC). This CDR3 is CSAPGQVVTQAFF. The DNA for the CDR3 is TGCAGTGCCCCGGGACAGGTCGTGACACAAGCTTTCTTT.